The 20 T cell receptor beta chains below come from one sample, sequenced in a study of blood T cell repertoires in COVID-19. Sequencing used immunoSEQ multiplex PCR; TCRdb keeps in-frame clones, though not all of them. The sample carries some 87,000 clones, around 78% recorded once. Sequencing was performed on peripheral blood. These receptors came from a human donor in a cohort sampled during active COVID-19.

V and J are TRBV13 and TRBJ2-1; 7 bases line up with TRBD2. The junction had 6 bases not matched to a gene; V was cut back by 0 bases and J by 7 bases. Germline V gives CDR1 PRHDT, CDR2 FYEKMQ (reference sequence). This CDR3 is 15 amino acids long. CDR3 loop: CASSLGTSPTNEQFF. The CDR3 DNA is TGTGCCAGCAGCTTAGGGACTAGCCCCACAAATGAGCAGTTCTTC. The full variable domain, in which reference TRBV13 and TRBJ2-1 provide the parts outside the CDR3, is AAGVIQSPRHLIKEKRETATLKCYPIPRHDTVYWYQQGPGQDPQFLISFYEKMQSDKGSIPDRFSAQQFSDYHSELNMSSLELGDSALYFCASSLGTSPTNEQFFGPGTRLTVL.

Here the CDR3 DNA reads TGTGCCAGCAGCCAATCCACAGGGAACTGGCTTTTAACAGATACGCAGTATTTT. This codes for CASSQSTGNWLLTDTQYF. The chain combines TRBV4-2 with TRBJ2-3; TRBD1 is a possible D gene (6 bases). V was clipped by 2 bases and J by 3 bases, with 21 bases between them. The CDR3 totals 18 residues. From germline, CDR1 is LGHNA and CDR2 YNFKEQ.

In its sample, this clone was seen once. J is TRBJ2-2 and V is TRBV7-2; 9 bases line up with TRBD2. The CDR3 totals 15 residues. CDR1 and CDR2 from the germline V gene are SGHTA and FQGNSA. The V gene end was trimmed by 5 bases and the J gene end by 6 bases; junction bases not matched to a gene: 7. As DNA, the CDR3 is TGTGCCAGCAGCGCCATTAGCGGGAGTTCCGGGGAGCTGTTTTTT. Protein product: CASSAISGSSGELFF.

The CDR3 DNA reads TGTGCCAGCGATACAGGGAACACTGAAGCTTTCTTT. As protein: CASDTGNTEAFF. The rearrangement uses TRBV19 and TRBJ1-1; a possible D gene is TRBD1 (5 bases). Germline CDR1 LNHDA, CDR2 SQIVND (reference sequence). The ends were cut back, 9 bases at V and 1 base at J, with 9 bases in the middle. The CDR3 length is 12 residues.

J is TRBJ1-1 and V is TRBV11-2, with 9 nucleotides matching TRBD1. In germline, CDR1 is SGHAT, CDR2 FQNNGV. Trimming cost V 2 bases and J 4 bases; bases outside gene matches: 14. The CDR3 sequence is 18 residues long. CDR3 in DNA: TGTGCCAGCAGCTTACGGCCCACAGGGGGCTTTGACGGCACTGAAGCTTTCTTT. The encoded protein is CASSLRPTGGFDGTEAFF.

The J gene is TRBJ1-5, the V gene TRBV28; D not certain. The CDR3 totals 16 residues. Trimming shortened V by 8 bases and J by 6 bases, and 23 bases separated the two germline ends. Germline-derived CDR1 and CDR2 are MDHEN and SYDVKM. This chain's CDR3 is CASATPGSPQGQPQHF. The CDR3 nucleotides are TGTGCCAGCGCTACCCCCGGGTCCCCTCAAGGTCAGCCCCAGCATTTT.

The rearrangement uses TRBV2 and TRBJ1-2, with no clear D. The germline V and J ends were trimmed by 7 bases and 1 base, with 13 bases remaining between them. The germline V gene encodes CDR1 SNHLY and CDR2 FYNNEI. The CDR3 runs to 14 residues. In DNA, the CDR3 is TGTGCCAGCACCCTGGTGAGCGGTAACTATGGCTACACCTTC. Encoded protein: CASTLVSGNYGYTF.

This clone was picked up a small number of times. The chain has TRBV9 and TRBJ1-6; the D gene is possibly TRBD1 (5 bases). The CDR3 contains 14 residues. V lost 3 bases and J 6 bases, leaving 10 bases between the germline ends. Germline CDR1 and CDR2: SGDLS and YYNGEE. Here the CDR3 reads CASSETAINSPLHF. The CDR3 nucleotides read TGTGCCAGCAGCGAGACAGCCATTAATTCACCCCTCCACTTT.

The rearrangement links TRBV7-2 to TRBJ2-5, with D possibly matching TRBD2 (6 bases). Germline assignment: CDR1 SGHTA and CDR2 FQGNSA. The V and J ends lost 5 bases and 8 bases respectively, with 12 bases between them. The CDR3 spans 12 residues. The CDR3 DNA sequence: TGTGCCAGCAGCCAGGCGGGGCCCACCCAGTACTTC. This gives the protein CASSQAGPTQYF.

V and J are TRBV7-2 and TRBJ1-4, with D maybe TRBD1 (5 bases). Germline CDR1 SGHTA, CDR2 FQGNSA. The CDR3 loop spans 14 amino acids. V dropped 2 bases and J dropped 8 bases, with 12 bases sitting between them. The CDR3 region has the DNA TGTGCCAGCAGCTTAAGAGACAGTGGGGAAAAACTGTTTTTT. This sequence encodes CASSLRDSGEKLFF.

This chain uses TRBV6-2 or TRBV6-3 with TRBJ2-1, with 8 bases that match TRBD2. V lost 2 bases to trimming and J lost 2 bases; unmatched junction nucleotides: 2. CDR1 is MNHEY and CDR2 is SVGEGT in the germline V gene. The CDR3 consists of 15 residues. The CDR3 nucleotides are TGTGCCAGCAGTTACCTTAGCGGGGCCTACAATGAGCAGTTCTTC. This encodes CASSYLSGAYNEQFF.

The gene calls are TRBV29-1 and TRBJ2-1; 10 bases agree with TRBD1. Germline lookup yields CDR1 SQVTM and CDR2 ANQGSEA. V dropped 7 bases and J dropped 4; count of bases not matched to a gene: 13. The CDR3 spans 16 residues. The CDR3 protein is CSALRRTGGRYNEQFF. CDR3 coding DNA: TGCAGCGCCCTGAGGCGGACAGGGGGAAGGTACAATGAGCAGTTCTTC.

This clone was counted a single time. The V gene is TRBV25-1, the J gene TRBJ2-5, with TRBD1 as a possible D gene (7 bases). This CDR3 spans 16 amino acids. The ends were cut back, 1 base at V and 1 base at J, with 13 bases in the middle. Germline assignment: CDR1 MGHDK and CDR2 SYGVNS. CDR3 sequence: CASSEWGDSLQETQYF. CDR3 bases: TGTGCCAGCAGTGAATGGGGGGACAGCCTCCAAGAGACCCAGTACTTC. Combining the CDR3 with reference TRBV25-1 and TRBJ2-5 gives the whole variable domain EADIYQTPRYLVIGTGKKITLECSQTMGHDKMYWYQQDPGMELHLIHYSYGVNSTEKGDLSSESTVSRIRTEHFPLTLESARPSHTSQYLCASSEWGDSLQETQYFGPGTRLLVL.

J is TRBJ2-7 and V is TRBV5-4; TRBD2 might be the D (5 bases). The CDR3 runs to 15 residues. V lost 1 base, J lost 2 bases, and 13 bases lay in between. Germline V lookup: CDR1 SGHNT, CDR2 YYREEE (reference sequence). CDR3 sequence (DNA): TGTGCCAGCAGCTTGTATTCGGGGATCCCCTACGAGCAGTACTTC. Protein: CASSLYSGIPYEQYF.

The CDR3 DNA reads TGTGCCAGCAGCTTGGAGCGGGGGGCCTACGAGCAGTACTTC. Protein sequence: CASSLERGAYEQYF. J is TRBJ2-7 and V is TRBV5-5, with 9 positions matching TRBD2. CDR3 length equals 14 residues. After removal of 0 bases from V and 2 bases from J, the junction contained 0 bases not matched to a gene. Germline V gene data show CDR1 as SGHKS and CDR2 as YYEKEE (reference sequence).

The chain links TRBV24-1 to TRBJ2-3; 7 positions agree with TRBD1. J was trimmed by 0 bases and V by 3 bases; bases with no gene match: 5. Per the germline V gene, CDR1 is KGHDR and CDR2 is SFDVKD. The CDR3 totals 16 residues. For the CDR3, the DNA is TGTGCCACCAGTGATATAAGGGGACAGAGCACAGATACGCAGTATTTT. Translating it yields CATSDIRGQSTDTQYF.

The table lists this clone with a count of one. This chain uses TRBV5-6 with TRBJ2-1; 15 bases are shared with TRBD2. Per germline, CDR1 SGHDT and CDR2 YYEEEE. This CDR3 has 18 amino acids. After removal of 3 bases from V and 4 bases from J, the junction contained 8 bases not matched to a gene. For the CDR3, the DNA is TGTGCCAGCAGCTCAACCGGGACTAGCGGGGGGTTATACAATGAGCAGTTCTTC. Translation gives CASSSTGTSGGLYNEQFF. Complete variable domain (other parts from reference TRBV5-6 and TRBJ2-1): DAGVTQSPTHLIKTRGQQVTLRCSPKSGHDTVSWYQQALGQGPQFIFQYYEEEERQRGNFPDRFSGHQFPNYSSELNVNALLLGDSALYLCASSSTGTSGGLYNEQFFGPGTRLTVL.

The chain carries TRBV27 and TRBJ2-5, with 9 bases that match TRBD1. V dropped 3 bases and J dropped 5; count of bases not matched to a gene: 10. Germline loops: CDR1 MNHEY, CDR2 SMNVEV (reference sequence). The CDR3 spans 16 residues. CDR3 in amino acids: CASSFRTGGGSETQYF. The DNA for the CDR3 is TGTGCCAGCAGTTTCCGAACAGGGGGCGGATCGGAGACCCAGTACTTC.

For the CDR3, the DNA is TGTGCCAGCAGCTTTAGGGCAGGGGAGATCCTCGAATCGCTCACAGATACGCAGTATTTT. Amino acids: CASSFRAGEILESLTDTQYF. V is TRBV7-8 and J is TRBJ2-3, with a weak D call TRBD1 (6 bases). V lost 3 bases and J 2 bases, leaving 27 bases between the germline ends. The CDR3 contains 20 residues. Germline CDR1 and CDR2: SGHVS and FQNEAQ.

The chain is built from TRBV9 and TRBJ2-5; 7 bases are a match to TRBD2. The length of the CDR3 is 16 residues. Germline CDR1 reads SGDLS; CDR2 reads YYNGEE. The V and J ends lost 0 bases and 1 base, in that order; junction bases with no gene match: 6. In nucleotides, the CDR3 is TGTGCCAGCAGCGTAGGGCTAGCGGATTTCCAAGAGACCCAGTACTTC. Translating it yields CASSVGLADFQETQYF.